The 8 T cell receptor beta chains in this list originate from one sample, sequenced in a study of cytomegalovirus exposure and HLA in healthy donors. The PCR contained 60 Vbeta and 13 Jbeta primers. Profiled with immunoSEQ multiplex PCR; TCRdb holds only in-frame clones, not every one. The sample has 100,000 to 150,000 clones; about 73% are singletons. Sequencing was done on a sample of PBMCs. These receptors were taken from a woman in her forties in good health and CMV-seropositive.

V usage is TRBV5-4 and J usage is TRBJ1-1, with D maybe TRBD1 (6 bases). Trimming pared 4 bases from V and 5 bases from J, leaving 9 bases between. From germline, CDR1 is SGHNT and CDR2 YYREEE (reference sequence). The CDR3 is 12 amino acids. In DNA, the CDR3 is TGTGCCAGCAGCCCCAGGGGTACTGAAGCTTTCTTT. As protein: CASSPRGTEAFF.

This clone was detected ten times or more. The V gene is TRBV29-1, the J gene TRBJ1-1; a weak D match, TRBD1 (5 bases). Germline V lookup: CDR1 SQVTM, CDR2 ANQGSEA. This CDR3 comprises 15 residues. V gave up 0 bases and J gave up 6 bases, with 17 bases separating them. This CDR3 is CSVEDLNPEGPEAFF. CDR3 DNA: TGCAGCGTTGAAGATCTTAATCCGGAGGGGCCTGAAGCTTTCTTT. The entire variable domain, with the rest obtained from reference TRBV29-1 and TRBJ1-1, is as follows: SAVISQKPSRDICQRGTSLTIQCQVDSQVTMMFWYRQQPGQSLTLIATANQGSEATYESGFVIDKFPISRPNLTFSTLTVSNMSPEDSSIYLCSVEDLNPEGPEAFFGQGTRLTVV.

J is TRBJ1-6 and V is TRBV7-3; possibly TRBD1 for D (6 bases). Between the trimmed V and J ends, which lost 2 bases and 5 bases, there was a span of 10 bases. The CDR3 runs to 15 residues. Germline V CDR1 and CDR2: SGHTA, FQGTGA. CDR3 nucleotide sequence: TGTGCCAGCAGCTTATCGTCAGGGGATAATTCACCCCTCCACTTT. Its protein is CASSLSSGDNSPLHF.

This clone was picked up a small number of times. The chain combines TRBV9 with TRBJ2-3; no clear D gene. The V gene lost 4 bases and the J gene lost 2 bases, with 5 bases spanning the gap. CDR1 is SGDLS, CDR2 YYNGEE, per germline. CDR3 length: 12 residues. The CDR3 is CASSRDTDTQYF. As DNA, the CDR3 is TGTGCCAGCAGCCGAGACACAGATACGCAGTATTTT.

This rearrangement joins TRBV29-1 to TRBJ1-1, with D perhaps TRBD1 (5 bases). CDR1 is SQVTM, CDR2 ANQGSEA, per germline. V was shortened by 7 bases and J by 2 bases, with 14 bases between the two germline ends. This CDR3 region has 13 residues. The CDR3 is CSAQTVLNTEAFF. The CDR3 nucleotides are TGCAGCGCCCAGACAGTATTAAACACTGAAGCTTTCTTT.

This clone occurred a few times. This rearrangement joins TRBV2 to TRBJ2-1, with TRBD2 identical over 12 bases. Germline V CDR1 and CDR2: SNHLY, FYNNEI. This CDR3 region has 14 residues. With 6 bases clipped from V and 8 bases from J, the junction kept 5 bases outside the gene matches. CDR3 nucleotides: TGTGCCAGCAGCCTAGCGGGGGGGCCGGATGAGCAGTTCTTC. This translates into CASSLAGGPDEQFF.

This clone was observed a few times. V is TRBV18 and J is TRBJ1-2, with D uncertain. Germline-derived CDR1 and CDR2 are KGHSH and LQKENI. Deletions cut 1 base from V and 0 bases from J, with 9 bases between. The CDR3 length is 15 residues. CDR3 coding DNA: TGTGCCAGCTCACCACGAGACGGAGCTAACTATGGCTACACCTTC. Translating gives CASSPRDGANYGYTF.

The chain carries TRBV27 and TRBJ2-7; 9 bases are a match to TRBD2. This CDR3 region has 15 residues. Germline V gives CDR1 MNHEY, CDR2 SMNVEV (reference sequence). The trim removed 5 bases at V and 3 bases at J, leaving 8 bases unmatched. The CDR3, as DNA: TGTGCCAGCAGTCTTGGGCTAGCGGGGTTCTACGAGCAGTACTTC. It encodes CASSLGLAGFYEQYF.